Presented here are 24 T cell receptor beta chains from one specimen sequenced in a study of CD8+ T cells in alopecia areata. The sequencing template was cDNA reverse transcribed from extracted RNA. Assay: immunoSEQ multiplex PCR; the TCRdb copy retains only in-frame clones and omits some. The sample yields some 88,000 clones, around 40% seen once. The treatment: oral pan-JAK inhibitor, 5-10 mg twice daily. Specimen: CD8+ T cells sorted from blood, collected at week 24, from a patient treated with tofacitinib. Source of these receptors: a human donor with alopecia areata.

This clone was observed a handful of times. The rearrangement uses TRBV27 and TRBJ2-1; weak D call: TRBD2 (7 bases). The V end was cut by 2 bases, the J end by 7 bases, with 12 bases between. The CDR3 is 14 amino acids. The germline V gene encodes CDR1 MNHEY and CDR2 SMNVEV (reference sequence). This CDR3 is CASSLGGRGNEQFF. CDR3 nucleotides: TGTGCCAGCAGTTTAGGTGGGAGGGGGAATGAGCAGTTCTTC.

V and J are TRBV7-6 and TRBJ2-3; possibly TRBD2 for D (5 bases). This CDR3 is built from 13 residues. The germline V gene has CDR1 SGHVS and CDR2 FNYEAQ. V lost 5 bases, J lost 4 bases, and 10 bases lay in between. CDR3 in DNA: TGTGCCAGCAGCCTCGGACTTTCAGATACGCAGTATTTT. It translates to CASSLGLSDTQYF.

The V call is TRBV5-6, the J call TRBJ1-2; 8 nucleotides line up with TRBD1. Germline lookup yields CDR1 SGHDT and CDR2 YYEEEE. The CDR3 sequence is 15 residues long. The junction had 14 bases not matched to a gene; V was cut back by 5 bases and J by 8 bases. CDR3 DNA: TGTGCCAGCAGTTCACCGCAGGGGGCGCGGAGAGGCTACACCTTC. Translation: CASSSPQGARRGYTF.

This clone was seen only a few times. This chain's CDR3 is CASSDAAGRLITEAFF. CDR3 nucleotides: TGTGCCAGCAGTGACGCCGCGGGACGGCTGATCACTGAAGCTTTCTTT. The rearrangement uses TRBV6-1 and TRBJ1-1; D might be TRBD1 (5 bases). The length of the CDR3 is 16 residues. Trimming took off 3 bases at V and 4 bases at J, with 18 bases between the two ends. From germline, CDR1 is MNHNS and CDR2 SASEGT.

The rearrangement uses TRBV2 and TRBJ2-3, with 14 bases that match TRBD2. The J segment lost 0 bases and the V segment lost 3 bases, leaving 2 bases of the junction unmatched. Germline-derived CDR1 and CDR2 are SNHLY and FYNNEI. The CDR3 contains 17 residues. CDR3 sequence: CASSEGLAGASTDTQYF. CDR3 nucleotides: TGTGCCAGCAGTGAGGGACTAGCGGGAGCTAGCACAGATACGCAGTATTTT.

This clone was recorded a few times. The chain is built from TRBV2 and TRBJ1-5; D ambiguous. CDR1 and CDR2 (germline): SNHLY, FYNNEI. V lost 6 bases and J 3 bases, leaving 6 bases between the germline ends. The CDR3 has 12 residues. The DNA for the CDR3 is TGTGCCAGCAGGATGATCAATCAGCCCCAGCATTTT. It codes for CASRMINQPQHF.

Of note for this clone: At one end, the junction sequence differs from germline, possibly due to a read error. This chain uses TRBV25-1 with TRBJ2-7; D not resolved. From germline, CDR1 is MGHDK and CDR2 SYGVNS. The CDR3 contains 12 residues. Here the CDR3 reads CASGDWGREQYF. The DNA of the CDR3 is TGTGCCAGCGGTGATTGGGGTCGGGAGCAGTACTTC.

This sequence joins TRBV11-2 and TRBJ1-1; D might be TRBD1 (5 bases). The length of the CDR3 is 13 residues. Trimming took off 5 bases at V and 4 bases at J, with 11 bases between the two ends. From germline, CDR1 is SGHAT and CDR2 FQNNGV. The CDR3 coding sequence is TGTGCCAGCAGCACCTGGACAAGCACTGAAGCTTTCTTT. This translates into CASSTWTSTEAFF.

The V call is TRBV29-1, the J call TRBJ2-1; 7 bases are shared with TRBD2. V lost 7 bases, J lost 6 bases, and 6 bases stayed unmatched. The CDR3 length is 12 residues. Germline values: CDR1 SQVTM, CDR2 ANQGSEA. CDR3 in amino acids: CSDGTIGNEQFF. CDR3 in DNA: TGCAGCGACGGGACTATTGGCAATGAGCAGTTCTTC.

This clone was seen more than once but under ten times. The rearrangement links TRBV4-1 to TRBJ2-2, with 12 bases that match TRBD1. The J segment lost 6 bases and the V segment lost 2 bases, leaving 7 bases of the junction unmatched. The CDR3 is made up of 17 amino acids. Germline values: CDR1 MGHRA, CDR2 YSYEKL. This CDR3 is CASSQIGDRGLAGELFF. DNA of the CDR3: TGCGCCAGCAGCCAAATAGGGGACAGGGGGCTCGCCGGGGAGCTGTTTTTT.

CDR3 coding DNA: TGTGCCAGCAGCTTAGTGGTTGGGACTTCCGTTAATGAGCAGTTCTTC. Protein product: CASSLVVGTSVNEQFF. The rearrangement links TRBV7-6 to TRBJ2-1; D is perhaps TRBD2 (6 bases). V gave up 1 base and J gave up 7 bases, with 17 bases separating them. In germline, CDR1 is SGHVS, CDR2 FNYEAQ. The CDR3 totals 16 residues.

Remarks on this clone: The same CDR3 arises from other DNA sequences in this sample as well. V is TRBV9 and J is TRBJ2-5; no reliable D call. The CDR3 spans 12 residues. Trimming took 2 bases from V and 5 from J, leaving 7 bases between them. Germline V gene data show CDR1 as SGDLS and CDR2 as YYNGEE. The CDR3 DNA follows: TGTGCCAGCAGCGTTGGTGGGGAGACCCAGTACTTC. It specifies CASSVGGETQYF. Filled out from reference TRBV9 and TRBJ2-5, the complete variable domain reads DSGVTQTPKHLITATGQRVTLRCSPRSGDLSVYWYQQSLDQGLQFLIQYYNGEERAKGNILERFSAQQFPDLHSELNLSSLELGDSALYFCASSVGGETQYFGPGTRLLVL.

The chain carries TRBV25-1 and TRBJ2-5; D perhaps matches TRBD1 (6 bases). CDR3 size: 13 residues. Germline-derived CDR1 and CDR2 are MGHDK and SYGVNS. Trimming removed 4 bases at V and 4 bases at J, with 10 bases between. CDR3: CASSANRAETQYF. The DNA for the CDR3 is TGTGCCAGCAGTGCCAACAGGGCAGAGACCCAGTACTTC.

The V gene is TRBV7-9, the J gene TRBJ2-7; D perhaps matches TRBD2 (7 bases). This CDR3 has 13 amino acids. Trimming left V 7 bases short and J 5 bases short, with 15 bases between. Germline loops: CDR1 SEHNR, CDR2 FQNEAQ (reference sequence). The CDR3 sequence: CASTYPGGHEQYF. The CDR3 nucleotides are TGTGCCAGCACCTACCCCGGGGGGCACGAGCAGTACTTC.

V usage is TRBV4-1 and J usage is TRBJ2-7; D uncertain. The CDR3 spans 14 residues. Germline V gene data show CDR1 as MGHRA and CDR2 as YSYEKL. V lost 1 base and J lost 2, with 9 bases in between. CDR3 sequence (DNA): TGCGCCAGCAGCCAAGGGGTCGGCACCTACGAGCAGTACTTC. It is translated as CASSQGVGTYEQYF.

The genes are TRBV27 and TRBJ2-7; either TRBD1 or TRBD2 may fit D (5 bases each). The CDR3 contains 16 residues. V lost 6 bases to trimming and J lost 0 bases, with 18 bases between them. Germline CDR1 is MNHEY and CDR2 is SMNVEV (reference sequence). This CDR3 reads CASRPSPGAGSYEQYF. In nucleotides, the CDR3 is TGTGCCAGCAGACCGAGTCCCGGGGCCGGCTCCTACGAGCAGTACTTC.

This sequence joins TRBV4-1 and TRBJ2-2; D is uncertain. The ends were cut back, 2 bases at V and 6 bases at J, with 10 bases in the middle. This CDR3 region has 14 residues. Germline CDR1 MGHRA, CDR2 YSYEKL. The CDR3 DNA is TGCGCCAGCAGCCAATCCCGGAAGTCCGGGGAGCTGTTTTTT. It translates to CASSQSRKSGELFF.

The V and J genes are TRBV6-4 and TRBJ2-3, with D hard to call. The CDR3 runs to 17 residues. Germline V CDR1 and CDR2: MRHNA, SNTAGT. Trimming pared 5 bases from V and 1 base from J, leaving 19 bases between. The CDR3 sequence: CASSQDPPRVGTDTQYF. The CDR3 coding sequence is TGTGCCAGCAGTCAAGATCCCCCCCGAGTGGGCACAGATACGCAGTATTTT.

A few counts support this clone. The rearrangement links TRBV29-1 to TRBJ1-1; 7 bases line up with TRBD1. CDR3 length: 13 amino acids. The germline V gene encodes CDR1 SQVTM and CDR2 ANQGSEA. Germline trimming cut 7 bases from V and 2 bases from J; bases unmatched to any gene: 7. The CDR3 nucleotides read TGCAGCGGGAGACAGGGCTTAAACACTGAAGCTTTCTTT. Residues: CSGRQGLNTEAFF.

Turning to this clone: Other DNA sequences from this sample encode an identical CDR3 as well. The chain has TRBV5-1 and TRBJ2-7, with 9 bases aligning to TRBD2. The germline gives CDR1 SGHRS, CDR2 YFSETQ. V shed 2 bases, J shed 4 bases, and the junction held 1 base outside the gene matches. The CDR3 spans 13 residues. The DNA of the CDR3 is TGCGCCAGCAGCTTTACTAGCGGGTACGAGCAGTACTTC. It yields the protein CASSFTSGYEQYF.

This chain joins TRBV11-2 and TRBJ2-7; the match to TRBD2 covers 11 bases. CDR3 size: 14 residues. Germline values: CDR1 SGHAT, CDR2 FQNNGV. With 6 bases clipped from V and 4 bases from J, the junction kept 5 bases outside the gene matches. In DNA, the CDR3 is TGTGCCAGCAGTCCCGGGACTAGCGGTTACGAGCAGTACTTC. This codes for CASSPGTSGYEQYF.

J is TRBJ2-7 and V is TRBV7-9; TRBD2 aligns across 10 bases. The CDR3 is made up of 14 amino acids. Germline trimming cut 6 bases from V and 2 bases from J; bases unmatched to any gene: 4. CDR1 and CDR2 (germline): SEHNR, FQNEAQ (reference sequence). DNA of the CDR3: TGTGCCAGCAGTGGACTAGCGGCCGCCTACGAGCAGTACTTC. Translating it yields CASSGLAAAYEQYF.

Only a few counts were recorded for this clone. Mismatch with germline at one junction end may stem from a read error. V is TRBV6-6 and J is TRBJ2-4; D perhaps matches TRBD1 (6 bases). The CDR3 runs to 16 residues. CDR1 is MNHNY and CDR2 is SVGAGI in the germline V gene (reference sequence). The CDR3 sequence: CPKDSWFALAKNIQYF. As DNA, the CDR3 is TGCCCCAAGGACAGCTGGTTCGCACTAGCCAAAAACATTCAGTACTTC.

This clone was counted between two and nine times. V and J are TRBV4-3 and TRBJ2-1; D unclear. The germline V gene encodes CDR1 LGHNA and CDR2 YSLEER. The CDR3 totals 13 residues. Trimming removed 1 base at V and 3 bases at J, with 4 bases between. In DNA form, the CDR3 reads TGCGCCAGCAGCCAAGGAATCTACAATGAGCAGTTCTTC. It specifies CASSQGIYNEQFF.